Shown below are 9 T cell receptor beta chains from a single sample sequenced in a study of blood T cell repertoires in COVID-19. Libraries were prepared by immunoSEQ multiplex PCR; TCRdb keeps only in-frame clonotypes and omits some of them. The sample includes about 130,000 clones, about 86% of them seen just once. Source material: peripheral blood. These receptors originate from a woman in her forties or fifties with acute or convalescent COVID-19.

The DNA for the CDR3 is TGTGCCAGCAGTCCTACCGGGACATCACTCTCTGGAAACACCATATATTTT. Protein sequence: CASSPTGTSLSGNTIYF. The genes are TRBV5-4 and TRBJ1-3; D is perhaps TRBD1 (6 bases). With 5 bases removed from V and 0 bases from J, the gap between germline ends came to 18 bases. This CDR3 contains 17 residues. Germline lookup yields CDR1 SGHNT and CDR2 YYREEE (reference sequence).

The chain is built from TRBV29-1 and TRBJ2-1; TRBD1 might be the D (6 bases). Trimming cost V 3 bases and J 2 bases, with 11 bases left between them. From germline, CDR1 is SQVTM and CDR2 ANQGSEA. This CDR3 has 14 amino acids. CDR3 DNA: TGCAGCGTTGATTCGCAGGGGACCTACAATGAGCAGTTCTTC. The encoded protein is CSVDSQGTYNEQFF.

The V and J genes are TRBV2 and TRBJ2-2, with 10 bases matching TRBD1. Trimming removed 6 bases from V and 7 bases from J; junction bases left unmatched: 8. The CDR3 has 15 residues. Germline assignment: CDR1 SNHLY and CDR2 FYNNEI. CDR3 in amino acids: CASRVGTGEVGELFF. In DNA form, the CDR3 reads TGTGCCAGCAGAGTTGGGACAGGGGAGGTCGGGGAGCTGTTTTTT.

This chain uses TRBV19 with TRBJ1-1, with 10 nucleotides matching TRBD1. This CDR3 region has 13 residues. V was pared by 8 bases and J by 1 base, with 1 base of the junction left unmatched. Germline-derived CDR1 and CDR2 are LNHDA and SQIVND (reference sequence). This chain's CDR3 is CASGTGANTEAFF. CDR3 in DNA: TGTGCCAGTGGGACAGGGGCGAACACTGAAGCTTTCTTT. The whole variable domain, filled in from reference TRBV19 and TRBJ1-1, reads DGGITQSPKYLFRKEGQNVTLSCEQNLNHDAMYWYRQDPGQGLRLIYYSQIVNDFQKGDIAEGYSVSREKKESFPLTVTSAQKNPTAFYLCASGTGANTEAFFGQGTRLTVV.

The rearrangement joins TRBV19 to TRBJ1-2; 9 bases line up with TRBD1. Trimming removed 7 bases from V and 6 bases from J; junction bases left unmatched: 9. The CDR3 has 14 residues. The germline V gene has CDR1 LNHDA and CDR2 SQIVND (reference sequence). CDR3 in amino acids: CASTSDRGGNGYTF. In DNA form, the CDR3 reads TGTGCCAGTACCTCGGACAGGGGAGGGAATGGCTACACCTTC.

CDR3 in amino acids: CASSEGVGTEAFF. The DNA for the CDR3 is TGTGCCAGCTCAGAGGGAGTGGGAACTGAAGCTTTCTTT. This chain links TRBV18 with TRBJ1-1, with unresolved D. V lost 5 bases and J 5 bases, leaving 12 bases between the germline ends. Per germline, CDR1 KGHSH and CDR2 LQKENI. The CDR3 consists of 13 residues. Variable domain in full (rest from reference TRBV18 and TRBJ1-1): NAGVMQNPRHLVRRRGQEARLRCSPMKGHSHVYWYRQLPEEGLKFMVYLQKENIIDESGMPKERFSAEFPKEGPSILRIQQVVRGDSAAYFCASSEGVGTEAFFGQGTRLTVV.

J is TRBJ1-4 and V is TRBV5-4; 7 bases map to TRBD1. The junction had 5 bases not matched to a gene; V was cut back by 0 bases and J by 3 bases. This CDR3 region has 16 residues. Germline V gene sequence: CDR1 SGHNT, CDR2 YYREEE (reference sequence). The CDR3 region has the DNA TGTGCCAGCAGCTTGGACAGGGGTACGTCTAATGAAAAACTGTTTTTT. Translation: CASSLDRGTSNEKLFF. The whole variable domain, remainder taken from reference TRBV5-4 and TRBJ1-4, is ETGVTQSPTHLIKTRGQQVTLRCSSQSGHNTVSWYQQALGQGPQFIFQYYREEENGRGNFPPRFSGLQFPNYSSELNVNALELDDSALYLCASSLDRGTSNEKLFFGSGTQLSVL.

V is TRBV28 and J is TRBJ2-1; TRBD1 agrees at 7 bases. V shed 6 bases, J shed 14 bases, and the junction held 16 bases outside the gene matches. The CDR3 consists of 14 residues. CDR1 is MDHEN and CDR2 is SYDVKM in the germline V gene. The CDR3 nucleotides are TGTGCCAGCAGACCCTTACAGGGGCCCGGTTCGGAGTTCTTC. Its translation: CASRPLQGPGSEFF.

The chain combines TRBV4-2 with TRBJ2-3; 13 bases match TRBD2. V lost 1 base to trimming and J lost 3 bases; unmatched junction nucleotides: 4. The CDR3 covers 17 residues. Germline V gives CDR1 LGHNA, CDR2 YNFKEQ. CDR3 nucleotide sequence: TGTGCCAGCAGCCAAGCCGGGACTAGCGGGGTAACAGATACGCAGTATTTT. Amino acid sequence: CASSQAGTSGVTDTQYF.